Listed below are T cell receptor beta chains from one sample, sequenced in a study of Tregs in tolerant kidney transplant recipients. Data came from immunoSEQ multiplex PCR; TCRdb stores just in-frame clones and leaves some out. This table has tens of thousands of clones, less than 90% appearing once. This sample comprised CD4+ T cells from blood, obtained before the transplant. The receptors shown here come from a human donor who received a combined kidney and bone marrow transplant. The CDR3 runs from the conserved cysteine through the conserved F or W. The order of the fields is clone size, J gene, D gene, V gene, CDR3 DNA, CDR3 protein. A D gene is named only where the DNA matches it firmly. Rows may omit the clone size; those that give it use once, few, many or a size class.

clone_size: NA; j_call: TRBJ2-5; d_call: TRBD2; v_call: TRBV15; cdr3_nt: TGTGCCACCAGCCCAGAGCATGTCGGACTAGATGGGGGAGAGACCCAGTACTTC; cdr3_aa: CATSPEHVGLDGGETQYF
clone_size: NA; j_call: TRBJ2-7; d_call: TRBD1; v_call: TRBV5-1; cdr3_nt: TGCGCCAGCAGCTTGGGGGGGACAGGGGCCTACGAGCAGTACTTC; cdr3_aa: CASSLGGTGAYEQYF
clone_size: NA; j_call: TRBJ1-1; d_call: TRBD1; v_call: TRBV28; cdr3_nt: TGTGCCAGCAGTTTACTTGGCGGGTCGCCGACAGGGCCGAACACTGAAGCTTTCTTT; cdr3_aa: CASSLLGGSPTGPNTEAFF
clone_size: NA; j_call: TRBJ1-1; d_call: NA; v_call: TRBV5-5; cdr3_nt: TGTGCCAGCAGCTTGTTTGGGGCCGACACTGAAGCTTTCTTT; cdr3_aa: CASSLFGADTEAFF
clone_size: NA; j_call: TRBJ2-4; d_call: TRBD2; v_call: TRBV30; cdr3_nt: TGTGCCTGGAGTGTACTTAGCGGGACCAAAAACATTCAGTACTTC; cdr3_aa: CAWSVLSGTKNIQYF
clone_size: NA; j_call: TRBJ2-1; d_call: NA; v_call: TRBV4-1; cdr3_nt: TGCGCCAGCAGCCTCCGGGACATAAAATACAATGAGCAGTTCTTC; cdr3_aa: CASSLRDIKYNEQFF
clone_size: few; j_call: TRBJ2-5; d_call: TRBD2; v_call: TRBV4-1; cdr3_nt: TGCGCCAGCAGCCAAGCTCCCGCTAGCGGACAAGAGACCCAGTACTTC; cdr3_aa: CASSQAPASGQETQYF
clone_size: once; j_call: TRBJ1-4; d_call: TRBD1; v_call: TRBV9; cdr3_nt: TGTGCCAGCAGCTCCCAGGGGGCAACTAATGAAAAACTGTTTTTT; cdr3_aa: CASSSQGATNEKLFF
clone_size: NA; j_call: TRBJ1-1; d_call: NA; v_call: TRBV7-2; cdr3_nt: TGTGCCAGCGGAACGCAGGGGAACACTGAAGCTTTCTTT; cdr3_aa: CASGTQGNTEAFF
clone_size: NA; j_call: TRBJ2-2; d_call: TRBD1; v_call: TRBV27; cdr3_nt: TGTGCCAGCAGGCCAGGACAGGCCTCCGGGGAGCTGTTTTTT; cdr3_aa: CASRPGQASGELFF
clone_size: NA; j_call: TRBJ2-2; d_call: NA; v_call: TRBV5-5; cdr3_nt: TGTGCCAGCAGCTTAATGTCGTCCGGGGAGCTGTTTTTT; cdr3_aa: CASSLMSSGELFF
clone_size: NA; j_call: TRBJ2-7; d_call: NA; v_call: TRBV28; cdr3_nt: TGTGCCAGCAACGCTGCAGGGGCCCACTACGAGCAGTACTTC; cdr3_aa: CASNAAGAHYEQYF
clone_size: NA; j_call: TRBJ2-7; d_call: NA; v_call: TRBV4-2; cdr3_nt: TGTGCCAGCAGCCCCATCCGACTAGATTTATCCTACGAGCAGTACTTC; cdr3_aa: CASSPIRLDLSYEQYF
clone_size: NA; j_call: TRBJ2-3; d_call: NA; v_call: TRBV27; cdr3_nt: TGTGCCAGCAGATCTTGGGAGCTCGACACAGATACGCAGTATTTT; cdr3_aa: CASRSWELDTDTQYF
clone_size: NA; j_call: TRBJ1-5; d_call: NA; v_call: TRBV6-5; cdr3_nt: TGTGCCAGCAGTTACTCGGACGGGATCAATCAGCCCCAGCATTTT; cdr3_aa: CASSYSDGINQPQHF
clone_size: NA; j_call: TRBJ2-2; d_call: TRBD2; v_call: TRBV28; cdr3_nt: TGTGCCAGCAGGTCTAGACTAGCGGGAAACACCGGGGAGCTGTTTTTT; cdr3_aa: CASRSRLAGNTGELFF
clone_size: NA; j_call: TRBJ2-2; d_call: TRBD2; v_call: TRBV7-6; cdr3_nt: TGTGCCAGCAGCCCCAGACTAGCGGGAGGGCCATCCGGGGAGCTGTTTTTT; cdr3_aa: CASSPRLAGGPSGELFF
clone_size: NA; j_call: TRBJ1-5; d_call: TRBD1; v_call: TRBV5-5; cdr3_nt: TGTGCCAGCAGCCCGGGACAGGGAGGGAGGGCTAGCAATCAGCCCCAGCATTTT; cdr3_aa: CASSPGQGGRASNQPQHF
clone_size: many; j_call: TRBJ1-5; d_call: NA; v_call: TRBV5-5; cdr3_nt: TGTGCCAGCAGCTTGCACGCGGGTAGGAGCAATCAGCCCCAGCATTTT; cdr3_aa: CASSLHAGRSNQPQHF
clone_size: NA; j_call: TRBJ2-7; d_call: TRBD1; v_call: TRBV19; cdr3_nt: TGTGCCAGTAGCCGACGAGGGGGCGGAGACGAGCAGTACTTC; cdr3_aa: CASSRRGGGDEQYF
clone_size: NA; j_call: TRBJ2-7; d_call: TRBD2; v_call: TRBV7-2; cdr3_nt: TGTGCCAGCAGCTTAGAGGGGACTAGCGGGGCCTACGAGCAGTACTTC; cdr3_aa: CASSLEGTSGAYEQYF
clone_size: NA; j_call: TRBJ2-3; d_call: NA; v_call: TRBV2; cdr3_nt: TGTGCCAGCGAGGCGGGACAGAAGACAGATACGCAGTATTTT; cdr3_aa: CASEAGQKTDTQYF
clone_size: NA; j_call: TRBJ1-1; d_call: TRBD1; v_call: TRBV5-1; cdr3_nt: TGCGCCAGCAGCTTCTACCGACAGGGGATGAACACTGAAGCTTTCTTT; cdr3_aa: CASSFYRQGMNTEAFF
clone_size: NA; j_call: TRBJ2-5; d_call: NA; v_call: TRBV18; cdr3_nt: TGTGCCAGCTCGCCTAATAGGGGGGAGACCCAGTACTTC; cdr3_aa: CASSPNRGETQYF
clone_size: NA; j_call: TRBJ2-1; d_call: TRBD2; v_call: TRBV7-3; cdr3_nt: TGTGCCAGCAGCCCATCTAGCGGGAGCGTCTCCTACAATGAGCAGTTCTTC; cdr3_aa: CASSPSSGSVSYNEQFF
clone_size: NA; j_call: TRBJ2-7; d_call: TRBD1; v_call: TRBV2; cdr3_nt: TGTGCCAGCACCAAAGAACAGGGGAACTACGAGCAGTACTTC; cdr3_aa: CASTKEQGNYEQYF
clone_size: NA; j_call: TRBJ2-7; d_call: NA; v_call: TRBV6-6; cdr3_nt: TGTGCCAGCAGCCACCGGGATACCTACGAGCAGTACTTC; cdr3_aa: CASSHRDTYEQYF
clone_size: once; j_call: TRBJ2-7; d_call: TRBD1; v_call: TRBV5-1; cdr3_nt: TGCGCCAGCAGCTTGACACAAGGGGACAGGGGTGTTTACGAGCAGTACTTC; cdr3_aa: CASSLTQGDRGVYEQYF
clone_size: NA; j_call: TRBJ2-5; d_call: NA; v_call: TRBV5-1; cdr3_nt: TGCGCCAGCAGCTCCACTATGGAGACCCAGTACTTC; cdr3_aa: CASSSTMETQYF
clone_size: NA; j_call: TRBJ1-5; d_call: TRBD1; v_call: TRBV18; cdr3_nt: TGTGCCAGCTCACTGGGACAGTGGGGCAATCAGCCCCAGCATTTT; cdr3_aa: CASSLGQWGNQPQHF
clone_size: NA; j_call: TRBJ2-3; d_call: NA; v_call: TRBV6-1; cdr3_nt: TGTGCCAGCCTACTAGAGCGGAGCACAGATACGCAGTATTTT; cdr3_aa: CASLLERSTDTQYF
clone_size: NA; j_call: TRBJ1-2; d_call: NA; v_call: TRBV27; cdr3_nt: TGTGCCAGCAGTCCCTCCCACAGTGGGGGCTACACCTTC; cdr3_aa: CASSPSHSGGYTF
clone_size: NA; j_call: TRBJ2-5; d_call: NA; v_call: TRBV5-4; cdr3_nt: TGTGCCAGCAGCCTAGAGAATAGGGGGGAGACCCAGTACTTC; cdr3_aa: CASSLENRGETQYF
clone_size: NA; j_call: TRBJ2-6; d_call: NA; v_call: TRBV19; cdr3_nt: TGTGCCAGTAGCTCAGGGGATGGGGCCAACGTCCTGACTTTC; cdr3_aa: CASSSGDGANVLTF
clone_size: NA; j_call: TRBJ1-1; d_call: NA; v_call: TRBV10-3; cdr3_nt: TGTGCCATCAGTGAGTATCCGGGGGGTAGCACTGAAGCTTTCTTT; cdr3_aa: CAISEYPGGSTEAFF
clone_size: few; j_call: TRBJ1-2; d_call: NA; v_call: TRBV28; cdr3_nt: TGTGCCAGCAGTTTATGGGGGGGAGGTGGCTACACCTTC; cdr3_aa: CASSLWGGGGYTF
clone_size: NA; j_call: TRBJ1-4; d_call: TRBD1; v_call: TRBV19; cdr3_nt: TGTGCCAGTAGTATCGGACAGGGTGCTAATGAAAAACTGTTTTTT; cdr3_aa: CASSIGQGANEKLFF
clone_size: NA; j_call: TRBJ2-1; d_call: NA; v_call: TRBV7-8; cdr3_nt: TGTGCCAGCAGCCCAGGTGGGACGGGAGCGGGCTACAATGAGCAGTTCTTC; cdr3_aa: CASSPGGTGAGYNEQFF
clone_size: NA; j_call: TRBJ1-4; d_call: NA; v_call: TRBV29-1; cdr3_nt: TGCAGCGTTGAAGTTCAGGGTGGGGAAAAACTGTTTTTT; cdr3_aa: CSVEVQGGEKLFF
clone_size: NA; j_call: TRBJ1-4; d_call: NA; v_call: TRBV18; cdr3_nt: TGTGCCAGCTCACCGCGGGGGTCTAATGAAAAACTGTTTTTT; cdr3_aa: CASSPRGSNEKLFF
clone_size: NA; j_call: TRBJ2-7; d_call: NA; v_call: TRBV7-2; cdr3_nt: TGTGCCAGCAGCTACTACGAGAGGGAGCAGTACTTC; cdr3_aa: CASSYYEREQYF
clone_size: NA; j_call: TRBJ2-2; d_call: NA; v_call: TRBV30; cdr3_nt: TGTGCCTGGACTCGTGGGGGGAGATGGAACACCGGGGAGCTGTTTTTT; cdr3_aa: CAWTRGGRWNTGELFF
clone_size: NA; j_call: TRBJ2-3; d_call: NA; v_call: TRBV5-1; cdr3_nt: TGCGCCAGCAGCCCGGTTGGGGCTGAGGGCACAGATACGCAGTATTTT; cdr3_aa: CASSPVGAEGTDTQYF